Listed below are T cell receptor beta chains from one sample, sequenced in a study of T cells in Graves' hyperthyroidism and ophthalmopathy. TCRdb recomputed calls from the multiplex PCR reads with MiXCR, one row per CDR3 protein. The sample includes around 350,000 distinct CDR3 sequences, roughly 25% of them seen just once. Sequencing used blood. The receptor source for this set is a man aged 45 to 65 with Graves' hyperthyroidism. The CDR3 runs from the conserved cysteine through the conserved F or W. The order of the fields is J gene, V gene, CDR3 protein.

j_gene: TRBJ2-3; v_gene: TRBV19; CDR3aa: CASSTSGALAGGASTDTQYF
j_gene: TRBJ2-7; v_gene: TRBV28; CDR3aa: CASSSPLRTGSSYEQYF
j_gene: TRBJ2-7; v_gene: TRBV5-1; CDR3aa: CASSLKGQAFSYEQYF
j_gene: TRBJ1-1; v_gene: TRBV6-9; CDR3aa: CASSYKQGPNTEAFF
j_gene: TRBJ1-1; v_gene: TRBV7-3; CDR3aa: CASSTGQGLLTEAFF
j_gene: TRBJ2-7; v_gene: TRBV7-9; CDR3aa: CASSFGTGNSYEQYF
j_gene: TRBJ1-6; v_gene: TRBV29-1; CDR3aa: CSVSKGENSPLHF
j_gene: TRBJ2-7; v_gene: TRBV29-1; CDR3aa: CSGPPGTVSYEQYF
j_gene: TRBJ1-1; v_gene: TRBV12-3/TRBV12-4; CDR3aa: CASSFFPVNTEAFF
j_gene: TRBJ2-3; v_gene: TRBV14; CDR3aa: CASSFDTGLAGGPDTQYF
j_gene: TRBJ1-6; v_gene: TRBV12-3/TRBV12-4; CDR3aa: CASSPSRLPLHF
j_gene: TRBJ2-7; v_gene: TRBV11-1; CDR3aa: CASTLHRGSDEQYF
j_gene: TRBJ2-2; v_gene: TRBV11-1; CDR3aa: CASSFRTGSTGELFF
j_gene: TRBJ2-7; v_gene: TRBV30; CDR3aa: CAYTSGRYEQYF
j_gene: TRBJ1-2; v_gene: TRBV6-1; CDR3aa: CASRARQGVFGGYTF
j_gene: TRBJ2-3; v_gene: TRBV2; CDR3aa: CASGLAGGLDTQYF
j_gene: TRBJ2-7; v_gene: TRBV6-1; CDR3aa: CASSASGTGAYEQYF
j_gene: TRBJ2-5; v_gene: TRBV11-2; CDR3aa: CASSLSFGQGETQYF
j_gene: TRBJ1-1; v_gene: TRBV5-1; CDR3aa: CASSSTGSGNTEAFF
j_gene: TRBJ2-7; v_gene: TRBV18; CDR3aa: CASSPVRDSYEQYF
j_gene: TRBJ1-4; v_gene: TRBV20-1; CDR3aa: CSASYLMEKLFF
j_gene: TRBJ1-2; v_gene: TRBV7-3; CDR3aa: CASSLTGGDGYTF
j_gene: TRBJ2-7; v_gene: TRBV7-8; CDR3aa: CASSLASGAGGEQYF
j_gene: TRBJ2-5; v_gene: TRBV7-9; CDR3aa: CASSFQGERGTQYF
j_gene: TRBJ2-7; v_gene: TRBV29-1; CDR3aa: CSVGRQGTYEQYF
j_gene: TRBJ1-2; v_gene: TRBV11-3; CDR3aa: CASSGGQGGGYTF
j_gene: TRBJ2-7; v_gene: TRBV7-9; CDR3aa: CASTGGSYEQYF
j_gene: TRBJ2-2; v_gene: TRBV29-1; CDR3aa: CSVGTTNTGELFF
j_gene: TRBJ2-2; v_gene: TRBV2; CDR3aa: CASSGLAGAANTGELFF
j_gene: TRBJ1-1; v_gene: TRBV29-1; CDR3aa: CSATKGDHTEAFF
j_gene: TRBJ2-3; v_gene: TRBV7-9; CDR3aa: CASSSTSGQADTQYF
j_gene: TRBJ1-2; v_gene: TRBV7-9; CDR3aa: CASSLPDGTGTFGYTF
j_gene: TRBJ2-5; v_gene: TRBV28; CDR3aa: CASSLVRGFMETQYF
j_gene: TRBJ2-2; v_gene: TRBV5-1; CDR3aa: CASSLARAPNTGELFF
j_gene: TRBJ2-3; v_gene: TRBV20-1; CDR3aa: CSAEQRDGPTDTQYF
j_gene: TRBJ1-1; v_gene: TRBV19; CDR3aa: CASSIVGGQAEAFF
j_gene: TRBJ2-7; v_gene: TRBV20-1; CDR3aa: CSAIPRDTFYEQYF
j_gene: TRBJ1-4; v_gene: TRBV3-1; CDR3aa: CASSQDGTGSEKLFF
j_gene: TRBJ2-7; v_gene: TRBV7-2; CDR3aa: CASSLSRKSYEQYF
j_gene: TRBJ2-1; v_gene: TRBV3-1; CDR3aa: CASSPKLLAIEQFF
j_gene: TRBJ2-1; v_gene: TRBV15; CDR3aa: CATSRDVGNEQFF
j_gene: TRBJ2-3; v_gene: TRBV3-1; CDR3aa: CASSHLPRGSGRDTQYF
j_gene: TRBJ2-1; v_gene: TRBV7-8; CDR3aa: CASSLAGLANEQFF
j_gene: TRBJ1-2; v_gene: TRBV6-1; CDR3aa: CASSEHGTGLSYGYTF
j_gene: TRBJ2-1; v_gene: TRBV11-2; CDR3aa: CASSLGLATYNEQSF
j_gene: TRBJ2-7; v_gene: TRBV2; CDR3aa: CASGGVADEQYF
j_gene: TRBJ2-5; v_gene: TRBV30; CDR3aa: CAWSDTKETQYF
j_gene: TRBJ2-5; v_gene: TRBV29-1; CDR3aa: CSVYRVNQETQYF
j_gene: TRBJ2-7; v_gene: TRBV7-4; CDR3aa: CASNVTGTGPSEQYF
j_gene: TRBJ2-1; v_gene: TRBV7-6; CDR3aa: CASSLSGESHNEQFF
j_gene: TRBJ2-1; v_gene: TRBV12-3/TRBV12-4; CDR3aa: CASTLGVGNNEQFF
j_gene: TRBJ2-2; v_gene: TRBV11-1; CDR3aa: CASSETGGLAGELFF
j_gene: TRBJ1-1; v_gene: TRBV3-1; CDR3aa: CASSQLQGEAFF
j_gene: TRBJ2-3; v_gene: TRBV6-6; CDR3aa: CASSYGFDGASGTDTQYF
j_gene: TRBJ2-7; v_gene: TRBV5-1; CDR3aa: CASSKGDRGVDEQYF
j_gene: TRBJ2-7; v_gene: TRBV12-3/TRBV12-4; CDR3aa: CASGIRAVTYEQYF
j_gene: TRBJ2-3; v_gene: TRBV27; CDR3aa: CASSSWDRPDTQYF
j_gene: TRBJ2-7; v_gene: TRBV28; CDR3aa: CASREDRGQARYEQYF
j_gene: TRBJ2-2; v_gene: TRBV27; CDR3aa: CASSIAPRGTGELFF
j_gene: TRBJ2-7; v_gene: TRBV10-2; CDR3aa: CASSAGTSTYEQYF